A selection of T cell receptor beta chains follows, all from one sample in a study of blood T cells in healthy people across ages. TCRdb used MiXCR to reprocess the 5' RACE reads, holding one entry per CDR3 protein. The table includes around 2 million distinct CDR3 sequences, about two fifths detected once. Sequencing used blood. The receptors stem from a human donor in good health. CDR3s include the opening cysteine and the closing phenylalanine or tryptophan. A D gene is named only where the DNA matches it firmly. Clone size is shown for a subset of rows, as once, few, many or a class of expanded clone.

>TRBV20-1|few|-|TRBJ2-7
CSASPYTVQSHEQYF
TGCAGTGCTAGCCCATACACCGTACAGAGCCACGAGCAGTACTTC
>TRBV3-1|few|TRBD1|TRBJ1-5
CASSHTGTGYQPQHF
TGTGCCAGCAGCCATACCGGGACAGGGTATCAGCCCCAGCATTTT
>TRBV5-1|-|TRBD1|TRBJ1-2
CDSSLGQSRPDGYTF
TGCGACAGCAGCCTGGGACAGAGCCGTCCAGATGGCTACACCTTC
>TRBV10-3|-|-|TRBJ1-2
CAISEGMDYGYTF
TGTGCCATCAGTGAGGGGATGGACTATGGCTACACCTTC
>TRBV4-1|-|-|TRBJ1-1
CASSQVWSPQAFF
TGCGCCAGCAGCCAAGTCTGGTCCCCGCAAGCTTTCTTT
>TRBV24-1|-|TRBD1|TRBJ1-2
CATSDSGTGMNYGYTF
TGTGCCACCAGTGATTCCGGGACAGGGATGAACTATGGCTACACCTTC
>TRBV11-2|-|-|TRBJ2-7
CASSRLLAHEQYF
TGTGCCAGCAGCCGACTACTAGCCCACGAGCAGTACTTC
>TRBV12-3/TRBV12-4|few|-|TRBJ1-5
CASSLRGGHNSNQPQHF
TGTGCCAGCAGTTTAAGAGGAGGACATAACAGCAATCAGCCCCAGCATTTT
>TRBV7-6|few|-|TRBJ2-7
CASSLALPGTRSYEQYF
TGTGCCAGCAGCTTAGCCCTCCCGGGGACCCGATCCTACGAGCAGTACTTC
>TRBV10-3|few|-|TRBJ2-3
CTITGATDTQYF
TGTACCATCACCGGGGCTACAGATACGCAGTATTTT
>TRBV28|-|-|TRBJ1-1
CASSRGGRLNTEAFF
TGTGCCAGCAGCCGGGGGGGCAGGTTGAACACTGAAGCTTTCTTT
>TRBV6-2/TRBV6-3|-|-|TRBJ1-5
CASSEHEDQPQHF
TGTGCCAGCAGCGAACACGAAGATCAGCCCCAGCATTTT
>TRBV29-1|-|-|TRBJ1-1
CSVVQIQANTEAFF
TGCAGCGTTGTTCAGATTCAAGCGAACACTGAAGCTTTCTTT
>TRBV9|few|-|TRBJ1-2
CASSAPGSWRGYTF
TGTGCCAGCAGCGCGCCGGGGTCATGGCGGGGCTACACCTTC
>TRBV7-9|-|TRBD1|TRBJ1-5
CASSPLGQAEQPQHF
TGTGCCAGCAGCCCACTAGGACAGGCGGAACAGCCCCAGCATTTT
>TRBV3-1|-|-|TRBJ1-2
CASSQGRDGHTF
TGTGCCAGCAGCCAGGGTAGGGATGGCCACACCTTC
>TRBV19|-|-|TRBJ2-7
CASSNGDSTYERYF
TGTGCCAGTAGTAATGGAGACAGCACCTACGAGCGGTACTTC
>TRBV7-3|-|-|TRBJ2-1
CASSLVRTAYNEQFF
TGTGCCAGCAGCTTAGTCCGGACAGCCTACAATGAGCAGTTCTTC
>TRBV7-2|-|TRBD2|TRBJ2-1
CASSFWGLGVMVRNEQFF
TGTGCCAGCAGCTTTTGGGGACTAGGGGTAATGGTAAGGAATGAGCAGTTCTTC
>TRBV7-2|-|-|TRBJ2-3
CASSSPGATDTQYF
TGTGCCAGCAGCTCTCCGGGGGCCACAGATACGCAGTATTTT
>TRBV20-1|-|-|TRBJ1-2
CSARDKGGYTF
TGCAGTGCTAGAGATAAGGGTGGCTACACCTTC
>TRBV29-1|few|TRBD1|TRBJ1-2
CSASTGGGYTF
TGCAGCGCCTCGACAGGGGGTGGCTACACCTTC
>TRBV20-1|-|-|TRBJ2-1
CSALRQVNEQFF
TGCAGTGCCCTTAGACAGGTTAATGAGCAGTTCTTC
>TRBV6-2/TRBV6-3|-|-|TRBJ2-3
CASSYTYRDTQYF
TGTGCCAGCAGTTACACATATAGAGATACGCAGTATTTT
>TRBV5-5|-|-|TRBJ1-2
CASSLDGDANYGYTF
TGTGCCAGCAGCTTGGATGGGGATGCTAACTATGGCTACACCTTC
>TRBV7-2|few|TRBD1|TRBJ1-4
CASSPRQGVLSNEKLFF
TGTGCCAGCAGCCCGAGACAGGGAGTCCTTTCTAATGAAAAACTGTTTTTT
>TRBV4-2|-|TRBD2|TRBJ2-2
CASSQGAGVSTGELFF
TGTGCCAGCAGCCAAGGGGCGGGGGTTAGCACCGGGGAGCTGTTTTTT
>TRBV6-6|-|-|TRBJ2-5
CASSYREEETQYF
TGTGCCAGCAGTTATCGGGAAGAAGAGACCCAGTACTTC
>TRBV27|-|TRBD2|TRBJ2-1
CASRVLAGGPLEQFF
TGTGCCAGCAGGGTACTAGCGGGGGGCCCCCTTGAGCAGTTCTTC
>TRBV4-3|once|-|TRBJ2-3
CASSQEAGRIDTQYF
TGCGCCAGCAGCCAAGAGGCAGGGAGGATAGATACGCAGTATTTT
>TRBV7-2|-|-|TRBJ2-7
CASSPTWTHYEQYF
TGTGCCAGCAGCCCGACATGGACCCACTACGAGCAGTACTTC
>TRBV7-8|few|-|TRBJ1-6
CASSVPGNSPLHF
TGTGCCAGCAGTGTCCCGGGGAACTCACCCCTCCACTTT
>TRBV7-2|few|-|TRBJ1-2
CASSFPGRPGGYTF
TGTGCCAGCAGCTTCCCGGGGCGCCCAGGAGGCTACACCTTC